Listed below are T cell receptor beta chains from one sample, sequenced in a study of glioma-infiltrating T cells after dendritic cell vaccination. Produced via immunoSEQ multiplex PCR; TCRdb's table is partial and in-frame only. Of 95,000 to 110,000 clones in the sample, roughly 81% were seen once. Specimen: blood, collected before dendritic cell vaccination. The receptor set was obtained from a human donor with glioblastoma. Each CDR3 is given with its conserved first and last residue. Fields, in order: V gene, J gene, clone size, D gene, CDR3 protein, CDR3 DNA. D genes are given only for firm matches. Size is omitted from some rows. Given values are once, few, many or a class for expanded clones.

v_call: TRBV18; j_call: TRBJ2-7; clone_size: NA; d_call: TRBD2; cdr3_aa: CASSHERGVGEQYF; cdr3_nt: TGTGCCAGCTCCCACGAACGGGGGGTGGGCGAGCAGTACTTC
v_call: TRBV9; j_call: TRBJ2-1; clone_size: NA; d_call: NA; cdr3_aa: CASSVGAYSYNEQFF; cdr3_nt: TGTGCCAGCAGCGTAGGTGCCTACTCCTACAATGAGCAGTTCTTC
v_call: TRBV5-1; j_call: TRBJ2-1; clone_size: NA; d_call: NA; cdr3_aa: CASSLGQGPYNEQFF; cdr3_nt: TGCGCCAGCAGCTTGGGGCAGGGGCCCTACAATGAGCAGTTCTTC
v_call: TRBV19; j_call: TRBJ2-5; clone_size: once; d_call: NA; cdr3_aa: CASSIGGSQETQYF; cdr3_nt: TGTGCCAGTAGTATTGGTGGCAGCCAAGAGACCCAGTACTTC
v_call: TRBV28; j_call: TRBJ2-5; clone_size: NA; d_call: NA; cdr3_aa: CASSPGGQSSQETQYF; cdr3_nt: TGTGCCAGCAGCCCAGGTGGACAGTCGTCCCAAGAGACCCAGTACTTC
v_call: TRBV27; j_call: TRBJ2-7; clone_size: few; d_call: TRBD1; cdr3_aa: CASSLTPRDRGGHEQYF; cdr3_nt: TGTGCCAGCAGTTTAACGCCTAGGGACAGGGGCGGGCACGAGCAGTACTTC
v_call: TRBV5-1; j_call: TRBJ1-1; clone_size: once; d_call: NA; cdr3_aa: CASSPGVNTEAFF; cdr3_nt: TGCGCCAGCAGCCCAGGGGTCAACACTGAAGCTTTCTTT
v_call: TRBV11-3; j_call: TRBJ2-3; clone_size: NA; d_call: NA; cdr3_aa: CASSLDGPGHDTQYF; cdr3_nt: TGTGCCAGCAGCTTAGACGGTCCGGGTCACGATACGCAGTATTTT
v_call: TRBV9; j_call: TRBJ2-7; clone_size: NA; d_call: NA; cdr3_aa: CASSVGQSSYEQYF; cdr3_nt: TGTGCCAGCAGCGTAGGACAGAGCTCCTACGAGCAGTACTTC
v_call: TRBV7-2; j_call: TRBJ2-7; clone_size: NA; d_call: TRBD1; cdr3_aa: CASSPRTGGAGQYF; cdr3_nt: TGTGCCAGCAGCCCTCGGACAGGGGGGGCCGGGCAGTACTTC
v_call: TRBV6-5; j_call: TRBJ2-7; clone_size: NA; d_call: TRBD1; cdr3_aa: CASSYGQEPYEQYF; cdr3_nt: TGTGCCAGCAGTTACGGACAGGAGCCCTACGAGCAGTACTTC
v_call: TRBV18; j_call: TRBJ1-2; clone_size: NA; d_call: TRBD1; cdr3_aa: CASSPLQGEGYTF; cdr3_nt: TGTGCCAGCTCACCTCTACAGGGGGAGGGCTACACCTTC
v_call: TRBV19; j_call: TRBJ2-7; clone_size: NA; d_call: NA; cdr3_aa: CASSQTGGVSGSNEQYF; cdr3_nt: TGTGCCAGTAGTCAAACCGGCGGCGTTTCGGGTAGCAACGAGCAGTACTTC
v_call: TRBV25-1; j_call: TRBJ1-1; clone_size: NA; d_call: NA; cdr3_aa: CARNRTSLNTEAFF; cdr3_nt: TGTGCCAGGAACAGGACGAGTTTGAACACTGAAGCTTTCTTT
v_call: TRBV5-6; j_call: TRBJ2-3; clone_size: NA; d_call: TRBD2; cdr3_aa: CASSLVPAGGDTQYF; cdr3_nt: TGTGCCAGCAGCTTGGTGCCAGCGGGGGGGGATACGCAGTATTTT
v_call: TRBV25-1; j_call: TRBJ2-7; clone_size: NA; d_call: TRBD2; cdr3_aa: CASSAGDSSYEQYF; cdr3_nt: TGTGCCAGCAGCGCGGGAGACAGTTCTTACGAGCAGTACTTC
v_call: TRBV9; j_call: TRBJ2-7; clone_size: NA; d_call: TRBD1; cdr3_aa: CASSAGTGTYEQYF; cdr3_nt: TGTGCCAGCAGCGCCGGGACAGGGACCTACGAGCAGTACTTC
v_call: TRBV5-1; j_call: TRBJ2-3; clone_size: NA; d_call: NA; cdr3_aa: CATKLEGTDTQYF; cdr3_nt: TGCGCCACCAAATTGGAGGGCACAGATACGCAGTATTTT
v_call: TRBV4-2; j_call: TRBJ1-1; clone_size: few; d_call: NA; cdr3_aa: CASSPSGGGAEAFF; cdr3_nt: TGTGCCAGCAGCCCCTCGGGCGGCGGGGCTGAAGCTTTCTTT
v_call: TRBV4-3; j_call: TRBJ1-6; clone_size: NA; d_call: TRBD1; cdr3_aa: CASSQDNRGRSPLHF; cdr3_nt: TGCGCCAGCAGCCAAGATAACAGGGGACGGTCACCCCTCCACTTT
v_call: TRBV2; j_call: TRBJ1-1; clone_size: NA; d_call: NA; cdr3_aa: CASSGGQLNTEAFF; cdr3_nt: TGTGCCAGCAGTGGTGGACAGCTGAACACTGAAGCTTTCTTT
v_call: TRBV29-1; j_call: TRBJ2-2; clone_size: once; d_call: TRBD2; cdr3_aa: CSVPKRASGGDTGELFF; cdr3_nt: TGCAGCGTCCCAAAAAGGGCTAGCGGGGGGGACACCGGGGAGCTGTTTTTT
v_call: TRBV7-9; j_call: TRBJ1-1; clone_size: NA; d_call: TRBD1; cdr3_aa: CASRSSDRDPEAFF; cdr3_nt: TGTGCCAGCAGATCCTCGGACAGGGATCCTGAAGCTTTCTTT
v_call: TRBV29-1; j_call: TRBJ1-2; clone_size: NA; d_call: TRBD1; cdr3_aa: CSVEDLTGVRGYTF; cdr3_nt: TGCAGCGTTGAAGATCTGACAGGGGTGCGCGGCTACACCTTC
v_call: TRBV6-5; j_call: TRBJ1-1; clone_size: NA; d_call: NA; cdr3_aa: CASSSTANTEAFF; cdr3_nt: TGTGCCAGCAGTTCCACAGCGAACACTGAAGCTTTCTTT
v_call: TRBV7-9; j_call: TRBJ2-2; clone_size: NA; d_call: NA; cdr3_aa: CASSQVTGTGELFF; cdr3_nt: TGTGCCAGCAGTCAGGTGACGGGGACCGGGGAGCTGTTTTTT
v_call: TRBV6-1; j_call: TRBJ2-5; clone_size: NA; d_call: NA; cdr3_aa: CASSDRAEEQYF; cdr3_nt: TGTGCCAGCAGTGACAGGGCTGAAGAGCAGTACTTC
v_call: TRBV4-2; j_call: TRBJ1-4; clone_size: NA; d_call: NA; cdr3_aa: CASSQQSEGEKLFF; cdr3_nt: TGTGCCAGCAGCCAACAGTCGGAGGGGGAAAAACTGTTTTTT
v_call: TRBV6-4; j_call: TRBJ2-1; clone_size: NA; d_call: NA; cdr3_aa: CASSESLYNEQFF; cdr3_nt: TGTGCCAGCAGTGAATCCTTATACAATGAGCAGTTCTTC
v_call: TRBV6-5; j_call: TRBJ1-2; clone_size: NA; d_call: NA; cdr3_aa: CASSKGTFGYTF; cdr3_nt: TGTGCCAGCAGTAAGGGGACATTTGGCTACACCTTC
v_call: TRBV7-2; j_call: TRBJ1-1; clone_size: NA; d_call: TRBD1; cdr3_aa: CASSPRDRGKYTEAFF; cdr3_nt: TGTGCCAGCAGCCCCCGGGACAGGGGAAAGTACACTGAAGCTTTCTTT
v_call: TRBV6-5; j_call: TRBJ2-1; clone_size: NA; d_call: TRBD2; cdr3_aa: CASRPSGGYSDEQFF; cdr3_nt: TGTGCCAGCAGACCCAGCGGGGGGTATAGTGATGAGCAGTTCTTC
v_call: TRBV5-4; j_call: TRBJ2-7; clone_size: NA; d_call: NA; cdr3_aa: CASSLAVQETDEQYF; cdr3_nt: TGTGCCAGCAGCCTGGCAGTACAGGAAACCGACGAGCAGTACTTC
v_call: TRBV4-1; j_call: TRBJ1-5; clone_size: NA; d_call: TRBD1; cdr3_aa: CASSQDGGDRGDQPQHF; cdr3_nt: TGCGCCAGCAGCCAAGATGGGGGGGACAGGGGTGATCAGCCCCAGCATTTT